The 11 T cell receptor beta chains given below trace back to one sample, sequenced in a study of Ad26.COV2.S vaccination and SARS-CoV-2 variants. Treatment defined: about 20 received Ad26.COV2.S at low or high dose, single or two shots; about 5 received placebo; per-sample allocation not given. Specimen acquisition occurred on day 63 following the initial vaccine or placebo injection. This table comes from immunoSEQ multiplex PCR, and its TCRdb copy is limited to in-frame clones, with some not included. The sample carries roughly 350,000 clones, roughly 91% recorded once. The input for sequencing was peripheral blood, taken in a trial of Ad26.COV2.S vaccine versus placebo. These receptors were collected from a person aged 18-60 years who received the Ad26.COV2.S COVID-19 vaccine or a placebo.

The V call is TRBV5-5, the J call TRBJ2-2; D is possibly TRBD1 (5 bases). V lost 0 bases and J lost 6, with 15 bases in between. Germline loops: CDR1 SGHKS, CDR2 YYEKEE (reference sequence). This CDR3 comprises 16 residues. The CDR3 DNA follows: TGTGCCAGCAGCTTGGATGTCAGGGTTCCGGCCGGGGAGCTGTTTTTT. This gives the protein CASSLDVRVPAGELFF. Filled out from reference TRBV5-5 and TRBJ2-2, the complete variable domain reads DAGVTQSPTHLIKTRGQQVTLRCSPISGHKSVSWYQQVLGQGPQFIFQYYEKEERGRGNFPDRFSARQFPNYSSELNVNALLLGDSALYLCASSLDVRVPAGELFFGEGSRLTVL.

The gene calls are TRBV5-5 and TRBJ1-6; no reliable D call. V was clipped by 0 bases and J by 0 bases, with 10 bases between them. The germline V gene encodes CDR1 SGHKS and CDR2 YYEKEE (reference sequence). The CDR3 runs 17 residues. The CDR3 region is CASSLDLLSSYNSPLHF. CDR3 sequence (DNA): TGTGCCAGCAGCTTGGATCTGTTGAGCTCCTATAATTCACCCCTCCACTTT.

The CDR3 region is CASRDRSADTQYF. CDR3 in DNA: TGCGCCAGCCGGGACAGGAGTGCAGATACGCAGTATTTT. The genes are TRBV4-1 and TRBJ2-3; TRBD1 aligns across 8 bases. Germline-derived CDR1 and CDR2 are MGHRA and YSYEKL. This CDR3 has 13 amino acids. V shed 8 bases, J shed 4 bases, and the junction held 5 bases outside the gene matches.

The chain recombines TRBV12-3 or TRBV12-4 with TRBJ2-1; no firm D call. The CDR3 is 12 amino acids. With 3 bases removed from V and 9 bases from J, the gap between germline ends came to 9 bases. Here the CDR3 reads CASSLRLGEQFF. CDR3 bases: TGTGCCAGCAGTTTGCGCCTCGGTGAGCAGTTCTTC.

The chain employs TRBV19 and TRBJ2-1; D is possibly TRBD2 (7 bases). CDR3 length: 17 residues. Germline V gene sequence: CDR1 LNHDA, CDR2 SQIVND (reference sequence). Trimming took off 2 bases at V and 8 bases at J, with 22 bases between the two ends. Here the CDR3 DNA reads TGTGCCAGTAGTATACTGGCGGGGGCCCCCTACATCTATGAGCAGTTCTTC. It yields the protein CASSILAGAPYIYEQFF.

The chain employs TRBV3-1 (or the pseudogene TRBV3-2) and TRBJ1-2; perhaps TRBD1 as D (6 bases). The CDR3 totals 16 residues. V lost 0 bases and J 6 bases, leaving 17 bases between the germline ends. CDR1 LGHDT and CDR2 YNNKEL come from the germline V gene (reference sequence). The CDR3 spells CASSQDAGALLDGYTF. The CDR3 coding sequence is TGTGCCAGCAGCCAAGACGCGGGGGCGCTTTTGGATGGCTACACCTTC.

This rearrangement joins TRBV30 to TRBJ2-1; D may be TRBD1 (5 bases). V was cut by 0 bases and J by 8 bases, with 17 bases left in between. In germline, CDR1 is GTSNPN, CDR2 SVGIG (reference sequence). The CDR3 length is 15 residues. In nucleotides, the CDR3 is TGTGCCTGGAGTGTTGCGGATAGTAGGGGCGATGAGCAGTTCTTC. Translated, it gives CAWSVADSRGDEQFF.

This clone was counted once. The chain employs TRBV4-3 and TRBJ2-1, with D perhaps matching TRBD1 or TRBD2 (5 bases each). The CDR3 consists of 15 residues. Trimming removed 0 bases at V and 2 bases at J, with 8 bases between. Germline CDR1 LGHNA, CDR2 YSLEER. The CDR3 here is CASSQDGGPYNEQFF. CDR3 coding DNA: TGCGCCAGCAGCCAAGATGGGGGACCCTACAATGAGCAGTTCTTC.

The chain links TRBV5-5 to TRBJ2-5; D is unclear. Per germline, CDR1 SGHKS and CDR2 YYEKEE (reference sequence). CDR3 length: 15 amino acids. Deletions cut 6 bases from V and 2 bases from J, with 17 bases between. The CDR3 nucleotides are TGTGCCAGCATACTAAATCTTGGGGTTCAAGAGACCCAGTACTTC. As protein: CASILNLGVQETQYF. The variable domain in full, with the rest retrieved from reference TRBV5-5 and TRBJ2-5, is DAGVTQSPTHLIKTRGQQVTLRCSPISGHKSVSWYQQVLGQGPQFIFQYYEKEERGRGNFPDRFSARQFPNYSSELNVNALLLGDSALYLCASILNLGVQETQYFGPGTRLLVL.

The rearrangement links TRBV27 to TRBJ2-3, with D tentatively TRBD1 (6 bases). Per germline, CDR1 MNHEY and CDR2 SMNVEV (reference sequence). V lost 3 bases and J 3 bases, leaving 16 bases between the germline ends. The CDR3 is 16 amino acids. CDR3 sequence: CASSLGASVVTDTQYF. Written as DNA, the CDR3 is TGTGCCAGCAGTTTGGGGGCCTCCGTGGTAACAGATACGCAGTATTTT.

The V call is TRBV7-9, the J call TRBJ1-6, with D unclear. CDR1 and CDR2 (germline): SEHNR, FQNEAQ (reference sequence). The CDR3 totals 14 residues. V dropped 5 bases and J dropped 10 bases, with 15 bases sitting between them. CDR3 in DNA: TGTGCCAGCAGCGGAGCCGGGTCGGTCTCACCCCTCCACTTT. It specifies CASSGAGSVSPLHF.